This passage covers 24 T cell receptor beta chains from one sample sequenced in a study of blood T cell repertoires in COVID-19. Here immunoSEQ multiplex PCR was the method, and the copy in TCRdb shows in-frame clones only, minus some. Of approximately 150,000 clones in the sample, approximately 85% were seen once. The specimen sequenced was peripheral blood. The receptors here all came from a man in his 70s with acute or convalescent COVID-19.

Written as DNA, the CDR3 is TGCAGTGCTAGTACAGGGACGGGCTACGAGCAGTACTTC. Its translation is CSASTGTGYEQYF. J is TRBJ2-7 and V is TRBV20-1, with a weak D call TRBD1 (6 bases). V lost 3 bases, J lost 3 bases, and 12 bases lay in between. The CDR3 has 13 residues. Germline CDR1 is DFQATT and CDR2 is SNEGSKA (reference sequence).

Points on this clone: The CDR3 ends on some other residue instead of the conserved phenylalanine or tryptophan, so this is likely a read error. The DNA is omitted, as the CDR3 cannot be located on it reliably, and the CDR3 follows TCRdb's listing. The J gene is TRBJ2-7, the V gene TRBV2; the D call in the table, TRBD2, was not verified against the DNA. Germline CDR1 reads SNHLY; CDR2 reads FYNNEI. The CDR3 is made up of 14 amino acids, end residues included. This chain's CDR3 is CASSGGFGLAGASL.

This chain connects TRBV27 to TRBJ1-5; no clear D gene. Germline V gene sequence: CDR1 MNHEY, CDR2 SMNVEV (reference sequence). V was trimmed by 0 bases and J by 6 bases, leaving 6 bases between them. The CDR3 consists of 13 residues. The CDR3 loop reads CASSLSSRQPQHF. In DNA, the CDR3 is TGTGCCAGCAGTTTATCGTCCCGTCAGCCCCAGCATTTT.

The rearrangement uses TRBV2 and TRBJ1-2, with D unresolved. Germline lookup yields CDR1 SNHLY and CDR2 FYNNEI. V was shortened by 6 bases and J by 5 bases, with 16 bases between the two germline ends. The CDR3 has 14 residues. This chain's CDR3 is CASRDFGTDYGYTF. The DNA for the CDR3 is TGTGCCAGCAGGGACTTCGGTACGGATTATGGCTACACCTTC.

V and J are TRBV7-2 and TRBJ2-3, with D maybe TRBD2 (5 bases). The V end lost 3 bases, the J end lost 3 bases, and 19 bases lay between the germline ends. The CDR3 has 17 residues. Germline V gene lookup returns CDR1 SGHTA and CDR2 FQGNSA. The CDR3, as DNA: TGTGCCAGCAGCTTCCGCTTCGGTGGGAGTGGGACAGATACGCAGTATTTT. Translation gives CASSFRFGGSGTDTQYF.

This chain joins TRBV5-1 and TRBJ1-2, with 10 bases matching TRBD1. Per germline, CDR1 SGHRS and CDR2 YFSETQ. The length of the CDR3 is 18 residues. The junction had 11 bases not matched to a gene; V was cut back by 3 bases and J by 0 bases. CDR3: CASSSSAPGQGPNYGYTF. The CDR3 nucleotides read TGCGCCAGCAGCTCAAGTGCCCCGGGACAGGGGCCTAACTATGGCTACACCTTC.

The V and J genes are TRBV5-4 and TRBJ2-2; D is possibly TRBD1 (7 bases). Trimming left V 4 bases short and J 1 base short, with 14 bases between. This CDR3 region has 16 residues. Germline CDR1 SGHNT, CDR2 YYREEE (reference sequence). The CDR3 DNA follows: TGTGCCAGCAGCCAGGGGGGTCGGTGGAACACCGGGGAGCTGTTTTTT. This sequence encodes CASSQGGRWNTGELFF.

The V call is TRBV24-1, the J call TRBJ2-2, with 14 bases fitting TRBD2. The germline V gene has CDR1 KGHDR and CDR2 SFDVKD. The V gene end was trimmed by 4 bases and the J gene end by 8 bases; junction bases not matched to a gene: 11. The CDR3 is 18 residues long. The DNA for the CDR3 is TGTGCCACCAGTGACCCGGGACTAGCGGGAGTAATGACGGGGGAGCTGTTTTTT. This gives the protein CATSDPGLAGVMTGELFF.

The V call is TRBV12-3 or TRBV12-4, the J call TRBJ1-1; TRBD1 might be the D (5 bases). The CDR3 runs 12 residues. V was trimmed by 5 bases and J by 5 bases, leaving 9 bases between them. CDR3 protein: CASSPPGTEAFF. The CDR3 region has the DNA TGTGCCAGCAGTCCCCCAGGGACTGAAGCTTTCTTT.

V and J are TRBV29-1 and TRBJ1-2; TRBD1 might be the D (5 bases). CDR1 is SQVTM and CDR2 is ANQGSEA in the germline V gene. The length of the CDR3 is 12 residues. The V gene lost 6 bases and the J gene lost 0 bases, with 8 bases spanning the gap. The CDR3 region has the DNA TGCAGCGTAAGGGGATCTAACTATGGCTACACCTTC. Encoded protein: CSVRGSNYGYTF.

The chain links TRBV5-6 to TRBJ1-2, with D tentatively TRBD1 (5 bases). V lost 0 bases and J lost 6, with 9 bases in between. This CDR3 spans 13 amino acids. CDR1 SGHDT and CDR2 YYEEEE come from the germline V gene. CDR3 sequence (DNA): TGTGCCAGCAGCTTGGCGACAGCTGATGGCTACACCTTC. This gives the protein CASSLATADGYTF.

CDR3 sequence reads: CAWRVRGQGVEQYF. DNA for the CDR3: TGTGCCTGGAGGGTGAGGGGGCAGGGTGTCGAGCAGTACTTC. V gene TRBV30 combines with J gene TRBJ2-7; the match to TRBD1 covers 7 bases. This CDR3 contains 14 residues. V lost 3 bases and J lost 6; bases outside the gene matches: 11. CDR1 GTSNPN and CDR2 SVGIG come from the germline V gene (reference sequence).

The rearrangement links TRBV5-1 to TRBJ2-5, with a weak D call TRBD2 (7 bases). Trimming took 4 bases from V and 1 from J, leaving 17 bases between them. Looked up from germline, CDR1 is SGHRS and CDR2 is YFSETQ. The CDR3 is 16 residues long. CDR3 region: CASSPPWGGGQETQYF. The CDR3 DNA sequence: TGCGCCAGCAGCCCCCCTTGGGGGGGCGGCCAAGAGACCCAGTACTTC.

The chain uses TRBV7-2 and TRBJ2-7, with 7 bases aligning to TRBD2. CDR1 and CDR2 from the germline V gene are SGHTA and FQGNSA. V was clipped by 1 base and J by 3 bases; unmatched bases: 6. The length of the CDR3 is 15 residues. CDR3 residues: CASSLVPGGFYEQYF. CDR3 DNA: TGTGCCAGCAGCTTAGTGCCGGGGGGATTCTACGAGCAGTACTTC. The complete variable domain, with remaining parts taken from reference TRBV7-2 and TRBJ2-7, reads GAGVSQSPSNKVTEKGKDVELRCDPISGHTALYWYRQSLGQGLEFLIYFQGNSAPDKSGLPSDRFSAERTGGSVSTLTIQRTQQEDSAVYLCASSLVPGGFYEQYFGPGTRLTVT.

The genes are TRBV3-1 (or the pseudogene TRBV3-2) and TRBJ2-5, with 10 nucleotides matching TRBD2. After removal of 4 bases from V and 5 bases from J, the junction contained 13 bases not matched to a gene. CDR3 length: 17 residues. Germline V gene sequence: CDR1 LGHDT, CDR2 YNNKEL (reference sequence). The CDR3 DNA reads as TGTGCCAGCAGCCGATCGGGACTAGCGCAGAGCTGGGAGACCCAGTACTTC. Residues: CASSRSGLAQSWETQYF.

The V gene is TRBV6-5, the J gene TRBJ2-7, with 14 bases matching TRBD2. CDR1 is MNHEY and CDR2 is SVGAGI in the germline V gene. There are 16 residues in the CDR3. J lost 6 bases, V lost 4 bases, and 8 bases had no gene match. CDR3 DNA sequence: TGTGCCAGCAGTTTAGGACTAGCGGGGGGACTCAGCGAGCAGTACTTC. This codes for CASSLGLAGGLSEQYF.

The rearrangement links TRBV28 to TRBJ2-7, with 7 bases identical to TRBD1. The germline CDR1 and CDR2 sequences are MDHEN and SYDVKM. V was pared by 4 bases and J by 2 bases, with 14 bases of the junction left unmatched. This CDR3 has 17 amino acids. CDR3 nucleotide sequence: TGTGCCAGCAGTTCGCCCCTGTCCGGGACAGCCACCTACGAGCAGTACTTC. Its translation: CASSSPLSGTATYEQYF.

J is TRBJ2-1 and V is TRBV5-4, with TRBD2 matching over 8 bases. Trimming at V came to 3 bases and at J to 0 bases, leaving 5 bases not matched to a gene. Germline assignment: CDR1 SGHNT and CDR2 YYREEE (reference sequence). The CDR3 is made up of 16 amino acids. DNA of the CDR3: TGTGCCAGCAGCTCCCGGGGGGGAAACTCCTACAATGAGCAGTTCTTC. Translation gives CASSSRGGNSYNEQFF.

The rearrangement links TRBV24-1 to TRBJ2-1; 7 nucleotides match TRBD2. The junction had 7 bases not matched to a gene; V was cut back by 1 base and J by 5 bases. The CDR3 consists of 16 residues. CDR1 KGHDR and CDR2 SFDVKD come from the germline V gene. The CDR3 is CATSDLAGSAHNEQFF. Here the CDR3 DNA reads TGTGCCACCAGTGATTTAGCGGGGTCCGCTCACAATGAGCAGTTCTTC.

The chain couples TRBV29-1 to TRBJ1-1; a weak D match, TRBD1 (5 bases). The germline CDR1 and CDR2 sequences are SQVTM and ANQGSEA. The CDR3 covers 13 residues. V lost 4 bases to trimming and J lost 5 bases, with 14 bases between them. The DNA for the CDR3 is TGCAGCGTTGTCCCTTTAGACAGAACTGAAGCTTTCTTT. It yields the protein CSVVPLDRTEAFF.

V and J are TRBV3-1 (or the pseudogene TRBV3-2) and TRBJ1-6; TRBD1 matches 8 bases. The CDR3 consists of 12 residues. Trimming removed 9 bases from V and 10 bases from J; junction bases left unmatched: 5. The germline V gene encodes CDR1 LGHDT and CDR2 YNNKEL (reference sequence). DNA for the CDR3: TGTGCCAGTCCGACAGGGGACTCACCCCTCCACTTT. Its protein is CASPTGDSPLHF.

This chain connects TRBV10-3 to TRBJ1-2, with TRBD1 identical over 8 bases. The length of the CDR3 is 13 residues. V trimming: 7 bases; J trimming: 4 bases; junction bases outside the gene matches: 5. Germline values: CDR1 ENHRY, CDR2 SYGVKD. CDR3 sequence: CAINRDRSYGYTF. Here the CDR3 DNA reads TGTGCCATCAACAGGGACAGGAGCTATGGCTACACCTTC.

The CDR3 protein is CASSGSGTSGYNEQFF. CDR3 DNA sequence: TGTGCCAGCAGTGGCTCCGGGACTAGCGGTTACAATGAGCAGTTCTTC. V and J are TRBV28 and TRBJ2-1, with 11 bases aligning to TRBD2. V lost 5 bases and J lost 4; bases outside the gene matches: 7. This CDR3 has 16 amino acids. The germline gives CDR1 MDHEN, CDR2 SYDVKM.

The chain is built from TRBV27 and TRBJ2-2; no definite D call. The CDR3 totals 16 residues. Looked up from germline, CDR1 is MNHEY and CDR2 is SMNVEV (reference sequence). The V end lost 5 bases, the J end lost 2 bases, and 15 bases lay between the germline ends. The CDR3 coding sequence is TGTGCCAGCAGTCCCGCCACAGCTCGAAACACCGGGGAGCTGTTTTTT. This codes for CASSPATARNTGELFF.